These 12 T cell receptor beta chains share one sample of origin, sequenced in a study of cytomegalovirus exposure and HLA in healthy donors. PCR used 60 Vbeta primers and 13 Jbeta primers. Generated by immunoSEQ multiplex PCR, the TCRdb table keeps only in-frame clones and is missing some. The table lists approximately 170,000 clones, around three quarters of them singletons. Sequencing was performed on PBMCs. These receptors were taken from a woman in her fifties or sixties in good health and CMV-seronegative.

This sequence joins TRBV4-3 and TRBJ2-3; TRBD1 matches at 7 bases. The junction had 11 bases not matched to a gene; V was cut back by 0 bases and J by 5 bases. The CDR3 length is 17 residues. The germline CDR1 and CDR2 sequences are LGHNA and YSLEER. The CDR3, as DNA: TGCGCCAGCAGCCAAGAGACGGCAGGGGGTCCTCTAGATACGCAGTATTTT. It codes for CASSQETAGGPLDTQYF.

For the CDR3, the DNA is TGTGCCAGCAGTTACTCGACGGGGGGGCCCGGTGAGCAGTTCTTC. It encodes CASSYSTGGPGEQFF. The chain has TRBV6-6 and TRBJ2-1; 8 nucleotides line up with TRBD2. V dropped 0 bases and J dropped 9; count of bases not matched to a gene: 7. The CDR3 is 15 residues long. Germline V gene data show CDR1 as MNHNY and CDR2 as SVGAGI (reference sequence).

CDR3 sequence: CASRKVGGDEQFF. The CDR3 coding sequence is TGTGCCAGCAGAAAGGTTGGGGGGGATGAGCAGTTCTTC. This chain connects TRBV9 to TRBJ2-1, with 7 bases that match TRBD2. With 5 bases clipped from V and 8 bases from J, the junction kept 7 bases outside the gene matches. CDR3 length equals 13 residues. Per the germline V gene, CDR1 is SGDLS and CDR2 is YYNGEE.

The J gene is TRBJ1-6, the V gene TRBV7-6; unclear D gene. V dropped 8 bases and J dropped 10 bases, with 18 bases sitting between them. Germline CDR1 SGHVS, CDR2 FNYEAQ. CDR3 size: 14 residues. DNA for the CDR3: TGTGCCAGCGGAAGTGGAGAAGGAAGGTCACCCCTCCACTTT. The encoded protein is CASGSGEGRSPLHF.

This chain connects TRBV10-1 to TRBJ2-2; tentative D call: TRBD2 (7 bases). Between the trimmed V and J ends, which lost 11 bases and 2 bases, there was a span of 15 bases. The CDR3 spans 14 residues. The germline CDR1 and CDR2 sequences are WNHNN and SYGVQD (reference sequence). The CDR3 protein is CASGGTRNTGELFF. CDR3 nucleotide sequence: TGCGCCTCCGGGGGGACAAGAAACACCGGGGAGCTGTTTTTT.

J is TRBJ1-6 and V is TRBV9, with D unresolved. Germline CDR1 is SGDLS and CDR2 is YYNGEE. The CDR3 has 15 amino acids. Trimming removed 0 bases from V and 7 bases from J, with 11 bases in between. DNA of the CDR3: TGTGCCAGCAGCGTAGAAAACAGTCTGAATTCACCCCTCCACTTT. This encodes CASSVENSLNSPLHF.

The chain joins TRBV19 to TRBJ1-2, with D hard to call. Looked up from germline, CDR1 is LNHDA and CDR2 is SQIVND (reference sequence). V lost 5 bases to trimming and J lost 2 bases, with 12 bases between them. This CDR3 is 14 amino acids long. This CDR3 is CASSARTGNYGYTF. Written as DNA, the CDR3 is TGTGCCAGTAGTGCCCGAACGGGGAACTATGGCTACACCTTC.

The J gene is TRBJ2-1, the V gene TRBV9; 9 bases are a match to TRBD1. This CDR3 is 16 amino acids long. Looked up from germline, CDR1 is SGDLS and CDR2 is YYNGEE. With V trimmed by 1 base and J by 7 bases, 9 bases remained unmatched. The CDR3 spells CASSVRGGTGQNEQFF. In DNA form, the CDR3 reads TGTGCCAGCAGCGTAAGAGGGGGGACAGGGCAAAATGAGCAGTTCTTC. The entire variable domain, with the rest obtained from reference TRBV9 and TRBJ2-1, is as follows: DSGVTQTPKHLITATGQRVTLRCSPRSGDLSVYWYQQSLDQGLQFLIQYYNGEERAKGNILERFSAQQFPDLHSELNLSSLELGDSALYFCASSVRGGTGQNEQFFGPGTRLTVL.

This chain uses TRBV6-5 with TRBJ2-2, with D possibly TRBD2 on 7 matching bases. Germline V gives CDR1 MNHEY, CDR2 SVGAGI. CDR3 length equals 16 residues. The ends were cut back, 3 bases at V and 3 bases at J, with 14 bases in the middle. In DNA, the CDR3 is TGTGCCAGCAGTTATTACGGGGGGCTCGACACCGGGGAGCTGTTTTTT. Its protein is CASSYYGGLDTGELFF.

A single count supports this clone. This rearrangement joins TRBV30 to TRBJ2-3, with 12 nucleotides matching TRBD2. The germline gives CDR1 GTSNPN, CDR2 SVGIG (reference sequence). The CDR3 sequence is 18 residues long. V lost 5 bases, J lost 1 base, and 13 bases stayed unmatched. For the CDR3, the DNA is TGTGCCTGGTTCCCCGGACTAGCGGGGACCCACCGCACAGATACGCAGTATTTT. Its translation: CAWFPGLAGTHRTDTQYF.

This clone was counted once. V gene TRBV5-1 combines with J gene TRBJ1-3; possible D gene TRBD1, 5 bases. V was clipped by 1 base and J by 0 bases, with 8 bases between them. Germline V lookup: CDR1 SGHRS, CDR2 YFSETQ. The CDR3 covers 15 residues. CDR3 in amino acids: CASSLSGGSGNTIYF. CDR3 in DNA: TGCGCCAGCAGCTTGTCGGGGGGCTCTGGAAACACCATATATTTT.

V gene TRBV14 combines with J gene TRBJ1-1; D remains unclear. Trimming took off 0 bases at V and 7 bases at J, with 6 bases between the two ends. Germline loops: CDR1 SGHDN, CDR2 FVKESK. The CDR3 covers 12 residues. Here the CDR3 reads CASSQDLREAFF. DNA for the CDR3: TGTGCCAGCAGCCAAGATCTACGTGAAGCTTTCTTT.